This TCR beta chain was recovered during a study of blood T cell repertoires in COVID-19 (dated by TCRdb to 2020 to 2022). Background on the whole study: Samples covering the acute and convalescent phases of COVID-19 were provided by collaborators in the United States, Italy and Spain. Nearly every sample came with metadata listing a de-identified subject ID, COVID-19 status, age in years and sex. Where available, HLA class I and class II types were obtained from metadata supplied by the sample provider rather than from assay-based typing. The dataset comprised deeply sampled blood TCRbeta repertoires from subjects exposed to, actively infected with, or recovered from COVID-19. The samples were drawn from two sources: the first 160 participants of the ongoing ImmuneRACE study, and 950 to 1,500 subjects contributed by 6 global collaborators. The prospective study material was composed of cDNA or gDNA derived from T cells, B-cell-depleted T cells, or PBMCs. A freely available public database, intended as a resource for researchers studying the immune response to SARS-CoV-2, is where the repertoires were released.

Counted from cysteine to phenylalanine, this CDR3 has 13 amino acids. The read is trimmed to its CDR3 DNA, 39 bases read in frame from base 1. The junction carries 6 bases between V and J, which are trimmed by 1 base and 2 bases respectively. The germline V gene supplies CDR1 MNHNS and CDR2 SASEGT. Study-wide findings and limitations: Clinical and demographic metadata were provided uncurated, with the amount varying by source and participant.

The immunoSEQ Assay, a bias-controlled multiplex PCR, was used to amplify TCRbeta CDR3 regions from genomic DNA. In the paper's pipeline: The number of nucleated cells in each sample was estimated from the amplification of reference gene primers within the assay. To quantify the absolute abundance of each unique TCRbeta CDR3 rearrangement, sequence reads were collapsed and filtered. For each sample, productive Simpson clonality was calculated as the square root of Simpson's diversity index across productive rearrangements. TCRdb obtained this table from immuneACCESS and retained in-frame rearrangements with V and J assigned. These tables miss some clones; where compared with another copy, unresolved V genes account for less than half of the shortfall, and the remainder is unexplained. V, J and clone size reflect that table, while D and trimming were determined from the DNA. This sample lists about 160,000 clones; about 83% were detected once. Over 9% of the sample belongs to the ten largest clones.

As regards this clone: The antigen it binds to is not known. The input lacks base qualities; no much larger clone sits a single base away.

In Seattle, one collaborating source enrolled patients while the infection was active and tracked those patients longitudinally over the course of disease. The collaborating institutions used their own protocols to collect whole blood in K2EDTA tubes. Collaborator samples were shipped for TCRbeta analysis as frozen whole blood, isolated PBMCs, or DNA extracted from either sample type. The chain links TRBV6-1 with TRBJ2-7, with no confidently assigned D gene. Sequencing input: peripheral blood. The receptor was derived from a woman aged 70-85 years with COVID-19, enrolled during active disease. CDR3 sequence: CASSEGPPYEQYF. The DNA sequence is TGTGCCAGCAGTGAAGGGCCGCCCTACGAGCAGTACTTC.